The 22 T cell receptor beta chains given below trace back to one sample, sequenced in a study of B cell selection in AIRE deficiency. TCRdb keeps only in-frame clones here, not all; method: immunoSEQ multiplex PCR. The repertoire holds about 18,000 clones, with just over 90% as singletons. Regulatory T cells were sorted as CD4+CD25hiCD127low/negative. The source material was CD4+CD25+ Tregs sorted from PBMCs. These receptors were obtained from a human donor in good health.

This rearrangement joins TRBV18 to TRBJ2-3; 10 bases line up with TRBD2. Looked up from germline, CDR1 is KGHSH and CDR2 is LQKENI. J gave up 3 bases and V 3 bases, and 6 bases lay outside the gene matches. The CDR3 spans 16 residues. CDR3 sequence: CASSPRTSGGTDTQYF. The CDR3 DNA reads TGTGCCAGCTCACCCCGGACTAGCGGAGGAACAGATACGCAGTATTTT.

The V gene is TRBV9, the J gene TRBJ2-3, with D uncertain. The CDR3 spans 16 residues. The ends were cut back, 5 bases at V and 4 bases at J, with 20 bases in the middle. The V gene's germline CDR1 is SGDLS and CDR2 YYNGEE. CDR3 sequence reads: CASSITGPATADTQYF. The CDR3 DNA follows: TGTGCCAGCAGTATTACCGGACCTGCAACCGCAGATACGCAGTATTTT.

Only one count was recorded for this clone. The chain couples TRBV27 to TRBJ1-1, with TRBD1 as a possible D gene (5 bases). The CDR3 consists of 15 residues. CDR1 and CDR2 from the germline V gene are MNHEY and SMNVEV (reference sequence). Trimming cost V 6 bases and J 1 base, with 15 bases left between them. CDR3 DNA sequence: TGTGCCAGCAGCTCCGCTCGGGGCTGGAACACTGAAGCTTTCTTT. This translates into CASSSARGWNTEAFF.

The CDR3 loop reads CASWRQGVLETQYF. CDR3 coding DNA: TGTGCCAGTTGGAGACAGGGAGTATTAGAGACCCAGTACTTC. The chain combines TRBV27 with TRBJ2-5; TRBD1 matches at 7 bases. The CDR3 totals 14 residues. Germline CDR1 MNHEY, CDR2 SMNVEV (reference sequence). J was trimmed by 4 bases and V by 9 bases; bases with no gene match: 11.

V is TRBV7-2 and J is TRBJ2-5, with 7 bases fitting TRBD1. CDR1 SGHTA and CDR2 FQGNSA come from the germline V gene. J lost 5 bases, V lost 5 bases, and 8 bases had no gene match. This CDR3 has 14 residues. The CDR3, as DNA: TGTGCCAGCAGCCCTAGCACAGGGGTCGAGACCCAGTACTTC. Translated, it gives CASSPSTGVETQYF.

V is TRBV29-1 and J is TRBJ2-1; 9 bases are a match to TRBD2. Germline V CDR1 and CDR2: SQVTM, ANQGSEA. V trimming: 0 bases; J trimming: 4 bases; junction bases outside the gene matches: 7. There are 16 residues in the CDR3. DNA for the CDR3: TGCAGCGTTGAAGAGGGGCTAGCGGGATTGTACAATGAGCAGTTCTTC. As protein: CSVEEGLAGLYNEQFF.

The V call is TRBV7-9, the J call TRBJ2-5; D is perhaps TRBD2 (5 bases). CDR1 is SEHNR and CDR2 is FQNEAQ in the germline V gene (reference sequence). Trimming took 8 bases from V and 5 from J, leaving 12 bases between them. The CDR3 totals 12 residues. CDR3 bases: TGTGCCAGCTGTCCGGGGTACGAGACCCAGTACTTC. This translates into CASCPGYETQYF.

The gene calls are TRBV5-4 and TRBJ2-3; D perhaps matches TRBD1 (6 bases). CDR1 and CDR2 (germline): SGHNT, YYREEE (reference sequence). The CDR3 extends over 13 amino acids. Trimming left V 2 bases short and J 3 bases short, with 7 bases between. The CDR3 spells CASSLQGTDTQYF. The DNA for the CDR3 is TGTGCCAGCAGCTTACAGGGAACAGATACGCAGTATTTT.

The V call is TRBV10-3, the J call TRBJ1-2, with a tentative D call TRBD1 (5 bases). The CDR3 is made up of 15 amino acids. Germline assignment: CDR1 ENHRY and CDR2 SYGVKD. Between the trimmed V and J ends, which lost 3 bases and 1 base, there was a span of 12 bases. CDR3 sequence reads: CAISEGWQGNYGYTF. DNA for the CDR3: TGTGCCATCAGTGAAGGTTGGCAGGGTAACTATGGCTACACCTTC.

This chain links TRBV7-6 with TRBJ1-1; D ambiguous. Germline CDR1 and CDR2: SGHVS and FNYEAQ. The CDR3 loop spans 13 amino acids. Between the trimmed V and J ends, which lost 5 bases and 3 bases, there was a span of 10 bases. The CDR3 spells CASSPGWDTEAFF. The CDR3 DNA follows: TGTGCCAGCAGCCCCGGTTGGGACACTGAAGCTTTCTTT.

This clone has just one count. The V and J genes are TRBV30 and TRBJ1-6; D is undetermined. CDR3 length equals 11 residues. CDR1 and CDR2 from the germline V gene are GTSNPN and SVGIG (reference sequence). The ends were cut back, 1 base at V and 7 bases at J, with 2 bases in the middle. In DNA, the CDR3 is TGTGCCTGGAGTGCGAATTCACCCCTCCACTTT. It codes for CAWSANSPLHF.

The V gene is TRBV28, the J gene TRBJ2-5, with D hard to call. This CDR3 region has 13 residues. CDR1 is MDHEN, CDR2 SYDVKM, per germline. V was shortened by 2 bases and J by 2 bases, with 6 bases between the two germline ends. Written as DNA, the CDR3 is TGTGCCAGCAGTTTACACAGTCAAGAGACCCAGTACTTC. It yields the protein CASSLHSQETQYF.

This rearrangement joins TRBV4-3 to TRBJ1-4, with TRBD1 matching 8 bases. With V trimmed by 3 bases and J by 6 bases, 6 bases remained unmatched. Germline-derived CDR1 and CDR2 are LGHNA and YSLEER. The CDR3 extends over 15 amino acids. The CDR3 sequence is CASSQTPDRDEKLFF. CDR3 DNA sequence: TGCGCCAGCAGCCAGACCCCGGACAGGGATGAAAAACTGTTTTTT.

This clone was detected only once. The gene calls are TRBV10-3 and TRBJ2-3, with 13 bases identical to TRBD2. The V and J ends lost 8 bases and 2 bases, in that order; junction bases with no gene match: 7. The CDR3 spans 16 residues. Germline assignment: CDR1 ENHRY and CDR2 SYGVKD. The CDR3 region has the DNA TGTGCCATCCGGGAGGGACTAGCGGGATTCACAGATACGCAGTATTTT. Its translation: CAIREGLAGFTDTQYF.

This clone appeared a single time. V and J are TRBV5-1 and TRBJ1-2; tentatively, D is TRBD1 (6 bases). Germline CDR1 is SGHRS and CDR2 is YFSETQ. This CDR3 has 15 residues. Trimming stripped 5 bases from V and 3 bases from J, with 17 bases between. CDR3 in amino acids: CASRTQGLSDYGYTF. DNA of the CDR3: TGCGCCAGCAGAACCCAGGGGTTATCGGACTATGGCTACACCTTC. The variable domain in full, completed from reference TRBV5-1 and TRBJ1-2, reads KAGVTQTPRYLIKTRGQQVTLSCSPISGHRSVSWYQQTPGQGLQFLFEYFSETQRNKGNFPGRFSGRQFSNSRSEMNVSTLELGDSALYLCASRTQGLSDYGYTFGSGTRLTVV.

V and J are TRBV19 and TRBJ1-1, with D possibly being TRBD1 (5 bases). The CDR3 has 14 residues. Germline CDR1 and CDR2: LNHDA and SQIVND (reference sequence). V dropped 6 bases and J dropped 0 bases, with 11 bases sitting between them. In nucleotides, the CDR3 is TGTGCCAGTAGCCAGGGATTAGTGAACACTGAAGCTTTCTTT. It yields the protein CASSQGLVNTEAFF. The whole variable domain, filled in from reference TRBV19 and TRBJ1-1, reads DGGITQSPKYLFRKEGQNVTLSCEQNLNHDAMYWYRQDPGQGLRLIYYSQIVNDFQKGDIAEGYSVSREKKESFPLTVTSAQKNPTAFYLCASSQGLVNTEAFFGQGTRLTVV.

J is TRBJ1-4 and V is TRBV5-1, with D maybe TRBD1 (6 bases). The CDR3 consists of 16 residues. The V end lost 4 bases, the J end lost 2 bases, and 15 bases lay between the germline ends. Germline V CDR1 and CDR2: SGHRS, YFSETQ. The CDR3 here is CASSTLGHRTNEKLFF. DNA for the CDR3: TGCGCCAGCAGCACCCTGGGACATCGGACTAATGAAAAACTGTTTTTT.

This clone was seen just once. The V gene is TRBV18, the J gene TRBJ2-3, with TRBD2 identical over 13 bases. Germline V lookup: CDR1 KGHSH, CDR2 LQKENI. CDR3 length equals 19 residues. The J segment lost 2 bases and the V segment lost 2 bases, leaving 10 bases of the junction unmatched. CDR3 loop: CASSPRGTGLAGLTDTQYF. The DNA of the CDR3 is TGTGCCAGCTCACCAAGGGGCACGGGACTAGCGGGACTCACAGATACGCAGTATTTT.

The V gene is TRBV11-3, the J gene TRBJ2-1; D ambiguous. From germline, CDR1 is SGHNT and CDR2 YENEEA. V was pared by 2 bases and J by 8 bases, with 10 bases between. The CDR3 sequence is 13 residues long. The CDR3 loop is CASSLSRVHEQFF. The CDR3 bases are TGTGCCAGCAGCTTATCTAGAGTCCATGAGCAGTTCTTC.

The chain recombines TRBV9 with TRBJ2-2; 12 bases fit TRBD2. The CDR3 is made up of 16 amino acids. Germline loops: CDR1 SGDLS, CDR2 YYNGEE. The J segment lost 4 bases and the V segment lost 4 bases, leaving 5 bases of the junction unmatched. This CDR3 reads CASSPGLAGFTGELFF. In DNA, the CDR3 is TGTGCCAGCAGCCCCGGACTAGCGGGATTCACCGGGGAGCTGTTTTTT.

V usage is TRBV2 and J usage is TRBJ2-1, with no clear D. CDR3 length: 10 residues. Germline V gene data show CDR1 as SNHLY and CDR2 as FYNNEI. V lost 11 bases to trimming and J lost 6 bases, with 8 bases between them. The CDR3 loop is CAVQVNEQFF. The DNA of the CDR3 is TGTGCCGTACAAGTCAATGAGCAGTTCTTC.

This chain links TRBV5-4 with TRBJ2-2; D is perhaps TRBD2 (6 bases). From germline, CDR1 is SGHNT and CDR2 YYREEE (reference sequence). CDR3 length equals 15 residues. Trimming removed 4 bases at V and 0 bases at J, with 10 bases between. As DNA, the CDR3 is TGTGCCAGCAGCAGGGACTTCGCGAACACCGGGGAGCTGTTTTTT. Residues: CASSRDFANTGELFF. The entire variable domain, with the rest obtained from reference TRBV5-4 and TRBJ2-2, is as follows: ETGVTQSPTHLIKTRGQQVTLRCSSQSGHNTVSWYQQALGQGPQFIFQYYREEENGRGNFPPRFSGLQFPNYSSELNVNALELDDSALYLCASSRDFANTGELFFGEGSRLTVL.